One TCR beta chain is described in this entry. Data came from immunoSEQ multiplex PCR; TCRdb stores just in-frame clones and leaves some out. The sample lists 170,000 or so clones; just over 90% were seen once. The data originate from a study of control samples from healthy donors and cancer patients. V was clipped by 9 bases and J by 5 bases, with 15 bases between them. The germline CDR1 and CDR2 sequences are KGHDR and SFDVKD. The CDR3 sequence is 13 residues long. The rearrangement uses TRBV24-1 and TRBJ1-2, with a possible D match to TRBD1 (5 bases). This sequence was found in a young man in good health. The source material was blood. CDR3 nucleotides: TGTGCCACCGTCCTTCGACAGAGATATGGCTACACCTTC. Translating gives CATVLRQRYGYTF.